The clone carrying this TCR beta chain was recorded once. The data are from a study of blood T cell repertoires in COVID-19. Across the study: Specimens from acute and convalescent COVID-19 originated in the United States, Italy and Spain. T cells, B-cell-depleted T cells, or PBMCs provided the cDNA or gDNA that served as material.

Sequencing was performed with immunoSEQ multiplex PCR; in TCRdb, only in-frame clones are kept and a portion is missing. The table has 150,000 to 200,000 clones, around nine tenths seen once. In Seattle, patients joined the study during active infection and were tracked longitudinally. The source of this sequence is a woman in her sixties or seventies with COVID-19, enrolled during active disease. Sequenced sample: peripheral blood.

The CDR3 region is CASSYSTGKAYEQYF. The CDR3 DNA reads as TGTGCCAGCAGTTACTCTACAGGAAAAGCCTACGAGCAGTACTTC. This chain connects TRBV6-5 to TRBJ2-7, with D possibly TRBD1 on 5 matching bases. The length of the CDR3 is 15 residues. Germline V lookup: CDR1 MNHEY, CDR2 SVGAGI. V was pared by 0 bases and J by 2 bases, with 11 bases between.